Below are 27 T cell receptor beta chains sequenced from a single sample in a study of control samples from healthy donors and cancer patients. Only in-frame clones appear in the TCRdb table, and some are missing; sequencing was by immunoSEQ multiplex PCR. The sample has about 120,000 clones, about 89% seen once; the top ten hold approximately 37%. Sample: blood. These receptors all come from a man aged 50-59 years in good health.

The V and J genes are TRBV9 and TRBJ2-1; 13 positions agree with TRBD2. CDR1 SGDLS and CDR2 YYNGEE come from the germline V gene. The ends lost 3 bases at V and 5 bases at J; junction bases unmatched: 5. The CDR3 is 16 residues long. CDR3 region: CASSARLAGGDNEQFF. CDR3 sequence (DNA): TGTGCCAGCAGCGCCCGACTAGCGGGGGGCGACAATGAGCAGTTCTTC.

CDR3: CASSQSAMSSYEQYF. CDR3 sequence (DNA): TGCGCCAGCAGCCAATCAGCTATGAGCTCCTACGAGCAGTACTTC. This sequence joins TRBV4-3 and TRBJ2-7, with D hard to call. V shed 2 bases and J shed 0 bases, with 11 bases lying between them. This CDR3 has 15 amino acids. Germline V gives CDR1 LGHNA, CDR2 YSLEER.

The V gene is TRBV5-1, the J gene TRBJ1-2; D uncertain. V lost 4 bases and J lost 0, with 10 bases in between. The CDR3 is 14 amino acids. CDR1 SGHRS and CDR2 YFSETQ come from the germline V gene. CDR3 region: CASSPRSANYGYTF. DNA of the CDR3: TGCGCCAGCAGCCCTAGGAGCGCTAACTATGGCTACACCTTC.

The V and J genes are TRBV15 and TRBJ1-1, with a possible D match to TRBD1 (5 bases). CDR3 length: 13 residues. CDR1 LNHNV and CDR2 YYDKDF come from the germline V gene (reference sequence). Deletions cut 4 bases from V and 1 base from J, with 7 bases between. CDR3 bases: TGTGCCACCAGCATACAGGAGAACACTGAAGCTTTCTTT. Amino acids: CATSIQENTEAFF.

This clone was observed a handful of times. V gene TRBV12-3 or TRBV12-4 combines with J gene TRBJ1-1, with 7 bases aligning to TRBD1. CDR3 length: 12 residues. The junction had 9 bases not matched to a gene; V was cut back by 4 bases and J by 13 bases. CDR3: CASSSHRGGGFF. The CDR3 nucleotides are TGTGCCAGCAGTTCCCACAGGGGAGGGGGTTTCTTT.

V gene TRBV29-1 combines with J gene TRBJ1-1; D gene ambiguous. The germline CDR1 and CDR2 sequences are SQVTM and ANQGSEA. The CDR3 is 10 residues long. Trimming stripped 4 bases from V and 7 bases from J, with 7 bases between. The CDR3 region has the DNA TGCAGCGTTGGGGCGCGTGAAGCTTTCTTT. The encoded protein is CSVGAREAFF.

This chain links TRBV6-2 or TRBV6-3 with TRBJ2-2; D is unclear. In germline, CDR1 is MNHEY, CDR2 SVGEGT. Trimming removed 6 bases from V and 7 bases from J, with 15 bases in between. This CDR3 contains 14 residues. This CDR3 is CASSPPPVGGELFF. The CDR3 coding sequence is TGTGCCAGCAGCCCTCCCCCGGTTGGCGGGGAGCTGTTTTTT.

The gene calls are TRBV19 and TRBJ2-7; D is undetermined. The germline V and J ends were trimmed by 6 bases and 2 bases, with 11 bases remaining between them. The CDR3 has 13 amino acids. CDR1 LNHDA and CDR2 SQIVND come from the germline V gene (reference sequence). The CDR3 loop reads CASSLGPTYEQYF. The CDR3 DNA reads TGTGCCAGTAGCCTAGGGCCAACCTACGAGCAGTACTTC.

This clone was seen a handful of times. The genes are TRBV4-2 and TRBJ1-3; D may be TRBD1 (5 bases). Germline V lookup: CDR1 LGHNA, CDR2 YNFKEQ. Between the trimmed V and J ends, which lost 0 bases and 0 bases, there was a span of 9 bases. The CDR3 is 16 amino acids. Here the CDR3 reads CASSQEVTASGNTIYF. CDR3 bases: TGTGCCAGCAGCCAAGAGGTGACAGCCTCTGGAAACACCATATATTTT.

The chain's CDR3 is CASSQDRGTAEAFF. CDR3 in DNA: TGTGCCAGCAGCCAAGATCGAGGAACAGCTGAAGCTTTCTTT. This chain joins TRBV14 and TRBJ1-1; unclear D gene. In germline, CDR1 is SGHDN, CDR2 FVKESK. V dropped 0 bases and J dropped 6 bases, with 11 bases sitting between them. The CDR3 sequence is 14 residues long.

The V gene is TRBV6-5, the J gene TRBJ1-5; 9 bases agree with TRBD1. V was pared by 4 bases and J by 7 bases, with 2 bases of the junction left unmatched. Germline lookup yields CDR1 MNHEY and CDR2 SVGAGI. CDR3 length equals 13 residues. The CDR3 sequence: CASSWTGVQPQHF. CDR3 nucleotides: TGTGCCAGCAGTTGGACAGGGGTCCAGCCCCAGCATTTT.

J is TRBJ1-1 and V is TRBV29-1, with 11 bases fitting TRBD1. The V gene end was trimmed by 4 bases and the J gene end by 7 bases; junction bases not matched to a gene: 2. The CDR3 runs 12 residues. CDR1 is SQVTM, CDR2 ANQGSEA, per germline. The CDR3 nucleotides are TGCAGCGTTGGGACAGGGGGCGGTGAAGCTTTCTTT. Protein product: CSVGTGGGEAFF.

The chain uses TRBV5-4 and TRBJ2-2; D call uncertain. The CDR3 runs 14 residues. Germline CDR1 and CDR2: SGHNT and YYREEE (reference sequence). Trimming shortened V by 4 bases and J by 3 bases, and 10 bases separated the two germline ends. The chain's CDR3 is CASSLGWDTGELFF. Written as DNA, the CDR3 is TGTGCCAGCAGCCTGGGGTGGGACACCGGGGAGCTGTTTTTT.

The V gene is TRBV27, the J gene TRBJ1-1; D call uncertain. The CDR3 sequence is 12 residues long. Germline CDR1 MNHEY, CDR2 SMNVEV (reference sequence). Trimming shortened V by 5 bases and J by 5 bases, and 9 bases separated the two germline ends. DNA for the CDR3: TGTGCCAGCAGTCCGGGCCATACTGAAGCTTTCTTT. Translation: CASSPGHTEAFF.

The chain has TRBV27 and TRBJ1-2; D ambiguous. The CDR3 totals 13 residues. CDR1 is MNHEY, CDR2 SMNVEV, per germline (reference sequence). V was cut by 2 bases and J by 1 base, with 5 bases left in between. The CDR3 here is CASSLDVNYGYTF. CDR3 nucleotide sequence: TGTGCCAGCAGTTTAGACGTTAACTATGGCTACACCTTC.

CDR3: CASSLGGRSTEAFF. CDR3 DNA sequence: TGCGCCAGCAGCTTGGGGGGGAGGAGCACTGAAGCTTTCTTT. The J gene is TRBJ1-1, the V gene TRBV5-1, with D possibly TRBD1 on 5 matching bases. The germline CDR1 and CDR2 sequences are SGHRS and YFSETQ. The V end was cut by 0 bases, the J end by 4 bases, with 10 bases between. The CDR3 extends over 14 amino acids.

J is TRBJ1-1 and V is TRBV29-1; D ambiguous. V dropped 8 bases and J dropped 0 bases, with 13 bases sitting between them. In germline, CDR1 is SQVTM, CDR2 ANQGSEA. The CDR3 is 13 amino acids. CDR3 in DNA: TGCAGCCTCTCCTTCAGCCTGAACACTGAAGCTTTCTTT. This translates into CSLSFSLNTEAFF.

This clone was recorded a few times. The rearrangement joins TRBV6-5 to TRBJ2-7; TRBD1 matches 8 bases. Trimming took 6 bases from V and 3 from J; bases not matched to a gene: 4. This CDR3 spans 13 amino acids. Germline V lookup: CDR1 MNHEY, CDR2 SVGAGI. This CDR3 is CASRKGQVYEQYF. Written as DNA, the CDR3 is TGTGCCAGCAGAAAGGGACAGGTCTACGAGCAGTACTTC.

This clone was seen only once. CDR3 protein: CASSLKGFMNTEAFF. The CDR3 DNA is TGTGCCAGCAGTTTAAAGGGGTTCATGAACACTGAAGCTTTCTTT. This sequence joins TRBV27 and TRBJ1-1; D perhaps matches TRBD1 (5 bases). The CDR3 runs to 15 residues. The V and J ends lost 2 bases and 0 bases respectively, with 10 bases between them. From germline, CDR1 is MNHEY and CDR2 SMNVEV (reference sequence).

The chain links TRBV9 to TRBJ1-1, with TRBD1 matching 11 bases. The V and J ends lost 0 bases and 5 bases, in that order; junction bases with no gene match: 3. Per germline, CDR1 SGDLS and CDR2 YYNGEE. This CDR3 has 15 residues. The CDR3: CASSVGGTGGTEAFF. CDR3 bases: TGTGCCAGCAGCGTAGGTGGGACAGGGGGGACTGAAGCTTTCTTT.

In this sample, this clone turned up once. The chain uses TRBV20-1 and TRBJ2-2; D possibly corresponds to TRBD2 (6 bases). Trimming pared 3 bases from V and 4 bases from J, leaving 18 bases between. The CDR3 consists of 16 residues. Germline V CDR1 and CDR2: DFQATT, SNEGSKA (reference sequence). The DNA for the CDR3 is TGCAGTGCTAGTTTGGCGGGGTCCCGTCGCACCGGGGAGCTGTTTTTT. Translated, it gives CSASLAGSRRTGELFF.

The rearrangement uses TRBV19 and TRBJ1-5, with D tentatively TRBD1 (5 bases). This CDR3 has 15 amino acids. V shed 7 bases and J shed 0 bases, with 13 bases lying between them. Germline CDR1 reads LNHDA; CDR2 reads SQIVND (reference sequence). CDR3 sequence reads: CASTVGGFSNQPQHF. The CDR3 nucleotides read TGTGCCAGTACCGTGGGGGGGTTTAGCAATCAGCCCCAGCATTTT.

This clone was detected only once. This chain uses TRBV3-1 (or the pseudogene TRBV3-2) with TRBJ2-3; TRBD2 aligns across 11 bases. J gave up 0 bases and V 3 bases, and 2 bases lay outside the gene matches. The germline CDR1 and CDR2 sequences are LGHDT and YNNKEL (reference sequence). This CDR3 region has 16 residues. The CDR3 loop is CASSHPSGGSTDTQYF. The CDR3 nucleotides read TGTGCCAGCAGCCATCCTAGCGGGGGGAGCACAGATACGCAGTATTTT.

Worth noting for this clone: The same CDR3 also results from other DNA sequences found in this sample. The CDR3 DNA reads as TGTGCCTGGAGGGGACAGGCTAACTATGGCTACACCTTC. It yields the protein CAWRGQANYGYTF. The chain couples TRBV30 to TRBJ1-2; the match to TRBD1 covers 8 bases. This CDR3 is built from 13 residues. J gave up 0 bases and V 3 bases, and 0 bases lay outside the gene matches. Germline CDR1 is GTSNPN and CDR2 is SVGIG (reference sequence).

This chain links TRBV2 with TRBJ2-3, with TRBD1 matching over 9 bases. V lost 3 bases, J lost 7 bases, and 5 bases stayed unmatched. Per germline, CDR1 SNHLY and CDR2 FYNNEI. The CDR3 is 14 residues long. CDR3 sequence reads: CASSEEQGANTQYF. CDR3 in DNA: TGTGCCAGCAGTGAGGAACAGGGGGCAAATACGCAGTATTTT.

The chain has TRBV4-3 and TRBJ1-4; D call uncertain. The CDR3 totals 15 residues. Germline assignment: CDR1 LGHNA and CDR2 YSLEER. Trimming left V 0 bases short and J 5 bases short, with 10 bases between. The CDR3, as DNA: TGCGCCAGCAGCCAAGACACGGCTCGGAATGAAAAACTGTTTTTT. Its protein is CASSQDTARNEKLFF.

The J gene is TRBJ1-2, the V gene TRBV4-3, with D uncertain. The CDR3 sequence is 13 residues long. The germline CDR1 and CDR2 sequences are LGHNA and YSLEER. V lost 3 bases, J lost 5 bases, and 10 bases lay in between. CDR3 sequence (DNA): TGCGCCAGCAGCCAGGGCAGGATATATGGCTACACCTTC. Protein: CASSQGRIYGYTF.